These 13 T cell receptor beta chains originate from one sample sequenced in a study of blood T cell repertoires in COVID-19. Using immunoSEQ multiplex PCR, the repertoire was profiled, and TCRdb retains in-frame clones only, with some absent. The sample has about 35,000 clones; 75% to 90% are singletons. The sample consisted of peripheral blood. The origin of the receptors is a woman in her seventies with acute or convalescent COVID-19.

V gene TRBV5-6 combines with J gene TRBJ1-5, with D maybe TRBD1 (5 bases). Trimming cost V 1 base and J 1 base, with 9 bases left between them. CDR1 is SGHDT and CDR2 is YYEEEE in the germline V gene. This CDR3 has 15 amino acids. The DNA of the CDR3 is TGTGCCAGCAGCTTGAACAGGTTAAGCAATCAGCCCCAGCATTTT. Its protein is CASSLNRLSNQPQHF.

This clone was observed a handful of times. The genes are TRBV7-2 and TRBJ2-7; 10 nucleotides match TRBD2. Germline trimming cut 5 bases from V and 2 bases from J; bases unmatched to any gene: 9. Germline assignment: CDR1 SGHTA and CDR2 FQGNSA. The CDR3 is made up of 16 amino acids. CDR3 residues: CASSRVAGGGPYEQYF. As DNA, the CDR3 is TGTGCCAGCAGCAGAGTAGCGGGAGGAGGCCCCTACGAGCAGTACTTC.

The chain joins TRBV5-1 to TRBJ2-7, with TRBD2 identical over 13 bases. J gave up 6 bases and V 0 bases, and 3 bases lay outside the gene matches. CDR1 is SGHRS, CDR2 YFSETQ, per germline. The CDR3 is made up of 15 amino acids. In DNA form, the CDR3 reads TGCGCCAGCAGCTTGGACGGACTAGCGGGAGCCGAGCAGTACTTC. Its protein is CASSLDGLAGAEQYF.

The chain employs TRBV6-5 and TRBJ2-1; D is undetermined. Deletions cut 6 bases from V and 8 bases from J, with 14 bases between. The CDR3 is made up of 13 amino acids. CDR1 and CDR2 (germline): MNHEY, SVGAGI. The CDR3 DNA reads TGTGCCAGCAGCCTTCCCCCCATAGATGAGCAGTTCTTC. Translation gives CASSLPPIDEQFF.

The genes are TRBV6-6 and TRBJ1-1; 10 bases map to TRBD1. Germline V gene lookup returns CDR1 MNHNY and CDR2 SVGAGI (reference sequence). The trim removed 6 bases at V and 1 base at J, leaving 2 bases unmatched. The CDR3 sequence is 14 residues long. CDR3 DNA sequence: TGTGCCAGCAGCCGGACAGGGGGGAACACTGAAGCTTTCTTT. Its translation is CASSRTGGNTEAFF.

This clone was seen a single time. The gene calls are TRBV25-1 and TRBJ1-1; 7 nucleotides match TRBD1. The V gene end was trimmed by 3 bases and the J gene end by 2 bases; junction bases not matched to a gene: 6. From germline, CDR1 is MGHDK and CDR2 SYGVNS. The CDR3 extends over 15 amino acids. DNA for the CDR3: TGTGCCAGCAGTGAGTCCGGACAGGCAAACACTGAAGCTTTCTTT. The encoded protein is CASSESGQANTEAFF.

V and J are TRBV6-2 or TRBV6-3 and TRBJ1-6, with 10 bases matching TRBD1. CDR1 is MNHEY, CDR2 SVGEGT, per germline. The CDR3 is 17 residues long. Unmatched junction bases numbered 12, after V lost 6 bases and J lost 7 bases. CDR3 DNA: TGTGCCAGCAGCCCGCCTCGACAGGGGGCCTCAAATTCACCCCTCCACTTT. It specifies CASSPPRQGASNSPLHF.

The V gene is TRBV20-1, the J gene TRBJ2-1, with TRBD2 identical over 7 bases. CDR3 length equals 13 residues. The V gene's germline CDR1 is DFQATT and CDR2 SNEGSKA (reference sequence). V shed 5 bases and J 4 bases; nucleotides not matched to a gene: 5. The CDR3, as DNA: TGCAGTGCTCGTGGACTAGGTTACAATGAGCAGTTCTTC. As protein: CSARGLGYNEQFF.

The count of this clone is one. CDR3 in amino acids: CASSPGPGGPFLTDTQYF. CDR3 nucleotide sequence: TGTGCCAGCAGCCCAGGCCCAGGGGGGCCTTTCCTCACAGATACGCAGTATTTT. This chain connects TRBV7-9 to TRBJ2-3; TRBD1 might be the D (7 bases). The CDR3 is made up of 18 amino acids. Germline V lookup: CDR1 SEHNR, CDR2 FQNEAQ (reference sequence). Trimming took 5 bases from V and 2 from J, leaving 23 bases between them. The entire variable domain, with the rest obtained from reference TRBV7-9 and TRBJ2-3, is as follows: DTGVSQNPRHKITKRGQNVTFRCDPISEHNRLYWYRQTLGQGPEFLTYFQNEAQLEKSRLLSDRFSAERPKGSFSTLEIQRTEQGDSAMYLCASSPGPGGPFLTDTQYFGPGTRLTVL.

The chain carries TRBV29-1 and TRBJ2-7; possible D gene TRBD2, 6 bases. Trimming pared 4 bases from V and 2 bases from J, leaving 9 bases between. CDR1 and CDR2 (germline): SQVTM, ANQGSEA. The CDR3 spans 12 residues. CDR3: CSVVRGAYEQYF. CDR3 nucleotide sequence: TGCAGCGTTGTTCGCGGGGCCTACGAGCAGTACTTC.

V and J are TRBV10-2 and TRBJ2-3; weak D call: TRBD2 (6 bases). The V gene's germline CDR1 is WSHSY and CDR2 SAAADI. The CDR3 covers 15 residues. V was clipped by 8 bases and J by 0 bases, with 15 bases between them. CDR3 nucleotide sequence: TGCGCCAGCGCGGGGACGTCGGTTAGCACAGATACGCAGTATTTT. Amino acids: CASAGTSVSTDTQYF.

DNA of the CDR3: TGCGCCAGCAGCTCTAAGGATACGCAGTATTTT. Its protein is CASSSKDTQYF. V usage is TRBV5-1 and J usage is TRBJ2-3; no clear D. This CDR3 has 11 residues. Germline CDR1 is SGHRS and CDR2 is YFSETQ. Trimming pared 3 bases from V and 6 bases from J, leaving 5 bases between.

The chain links TRBV7-2 to TRBJ2-4, with a possible D match to TRBD2 (7 bases). Germline assignment: CDR1 SGHTA and CDR2 FQGNSA. Trimming removed 4 bases from V and 6 bases from J, with 16 bases in between. The CDR3 has 15 amino acids. This CDR3 is CASSSWGGLGNIQYF. The DNA of the CDR3 is TGTGCCAGCAGCTCCTGGGGGGGCCTAGGAAACATTCAGTACTTC.